The 10 T cell receptor beta chains presented below share a single source sample, sequenced in a study of blood T cell repertoires in COVID-19. Assay: immunoSEQ multiplex PCR; the TCRdb copy retains only in-frame clones and omits some. In the table there are 100,000 or so clones, around 79% of which are singletons. The sample comprised peripheral blood. The receptors were gathered from a human donor in a cohort sampled during active COVID-19.

The sample holds a few counts of this clone. The V gene is TRBV30, the J gene TRBJ1-5, with D unclear. Trimming left V 0 bases short and J 2 bases short, with 11 bases between. The CDR3 loop spans 15 amino acids. Germline loops: CDR1 GTSNPN, CDR2 SVGIG (reference sequence). The CDR3 bases are TGTGCCTGGAGTGTACGAGGGAGCGGCAATCAGCCCCAGCATTTT. Translation: CAWSVRGSGNQPQHF. The variable domain in full, completed from reference TRBV30 and TRBJ1-5, reads SQTIHQWPATLVQPVGSPLSLECTVEGTSNPNLYWYRQAAGRGLQLLFYSVGIGQISSEVPQNLSASRPQDRQFILSSKKLLLSDSGFYLCAWSVRGSGNQPQHFGDGTRLSIL.

This clone turned up a few times. This chain uses TRBV19 with TRBJ2-7; possibly TRBD1 for D (6 bases). Germline V gene sequence: CDR1 LNHDA, CDR2 SQIVND (reference sequence). V shed 9 bases and J shed 0 bases, with 15 bases lying between them. This CDR3 spans 14 amino acids. Here the CDR3 DNA reads TGTGCCAGCTCCTCCGGGACAAACTCCTACGAGCAGTACTTC. This encodes CASSSGTNSYEQYF.

The chain links TRBV6-5 to TRBJ1-2; tentatively, D is TRBD1 (5 bases). CDR1 MNHEY and CDR2 SVGAGI come from the germline V gene. Trimming removed 6 bases at V and 8 bases at J, with 13 bases between. There are 12 residues in the CDR3. CDR3 nucleotides: TGTGCCAGCAGCAAGGGGCTGAAAGGCTACACCTTC. The encoded protein is CASSKGLKGYTF.

This sequence joins TRBV6-5 and TRBJ2-7, with D perhaps matching TRBD1 (5 bases). CDR1 and CDR2 from the germline V gene are MNHEY and SVGAGI. The V gene lost 2 bases and the J gene lost 3 bases, with 8 bases spanning the gap. CDR3 length: 13 amino acids. CDR3 coding DNA: TGTGCCAGCAGTTACCGACAGTTCTACGAGCAGTACTTC. Protein product: CASSYRQFYEQYF.

The chain is built from TRBV2 and TRBJ2-7; 8 bases fit TRBD2. Per the germline V gene, CDR1 is SNHLY and CDR2 is FYNNEI. The trim removed 10 bases at V and 4 bases at J, leaving 6 bases unmatched. This CDR3 spans 12 amino acids. CDR3 sequence: CATGGGLYEQYF. The CDR3 coding sequence is TGTGCCACCGGGGGGGGTCTGTACGAGCAGTACTTC.

The chain carries TRBV19 and TRBJ1-4; 8 positions match TRBD1. The V gene's germline CDR1 is LNHDA and CDR2 SQIVND (reference sequence). The CDR3 sequence is 14 residues long. Trimming removed 6 bases from V and 2 bases from J; junction bases left unmatched: 2. Here the CDR3 reads CASSHRGTNEKLFF. The CDR3 DNA reads TGTGCCAGTAGCCACAGGGGGACTAATGAAAAACTGTTTTTT.

This rearrangement joins TRBV9 to TRBJ2-2, with 8 positions matching TRBD1. Germline V lookup: CDR1 SGDLS, CDR2 YYNGEE. V was pared by 0 bases and J by 6 bases, with 4 bases of the junction left unmatched. This CDR3 contains 15 residues. CDR3 sequence (DNA): TGTGCCAGCAGCGTAGGGACAGGGAGGTCCGGGGAGCTGTTTTTT. Translated, it gives CASSVGTGRSGELFF. The full variable domain, completed using reference TRBV9 and TRBJ2-2, is DSGVTQTPKHLITATGQRVTLRCSPRSGDLSVYWYQQSLDQGLQFLIQYYNGEERAKGNILERFSAQQFPDLHSELNLSSLELGDSALYFCASSVGTGRSGELFFGEGSRLTVL.

This clone appeared once. The rearrangement joins TRBV19 to TRBJ2-7, with D possibly being TRBD1 (6 bases). The CDR3 spans 16 residues. Germline V gene data show CDR1 as LNHDA and CDR2 as SQIVND (reference sequence). V shed 3 bases and J shed 0 bases, with 15 bases lying between them. Here the CDR3 DNA reads TGTGCCAGTAGTATCCAGAAGGGGGATGGCTCCTACGAGCAGTACTTC. Amino acids: CASSIQKGDGSYEQYF.

The gene calls are TRBV29-1 and TRBJ2-7; 7 bases match TRBD2. The ends lost 7 bases at V and 0 bases at J; junction bases unmatched: 3. The CDR3 contains 12 residues. The V gene's germline CDR1 is SQVTM and CDR2 ANQGSEA. CDR3 sequence reads: CSGGGDSYEQYF. In nucleotides, the CDR3 is TGCAGCGGGGGGGGAGACTCCTACGAGCAGTACTTC.

The V and J genes are TRBV11-1 and TRBJ2-7, with 14 bases that match TRBD2. This CDR3 contains 16 residues. The trim removed 5 bases at V and 2 bases at J, leaving 5 bases unmatched. Germline-derived CDR1 and CDR2 are SGHAT and FQDESV (reference sequence). CDR3 nucleotide sequence: TGTGCCAGCAGCCTTGCGGGACTAGCGGGAGCCTACGAGCAGTACTTC. Translated: CASSLAGLAGAYEQYF. The whole variable domain, remainder taken from reference TRBV11-1 and TRBJ2-7, is EAEVAQSPRYKITEKSQAVAFWCDPISGHATLYWYRQILGQGPELLVQFQDESVVDDSQLPKDRFSAERLKGVDSTLKIQPAELGDSAMYLCASSLAGLAGAYEQYFGPGTRLTVT.